These 21 T cell receptor beta chains share one sample of origin, sequenced in a study of blood T cell repertoires in COVID-19 (dated by TCRdb to the early 2020s). Library generation was performed with the immunoSEQ multiplex PCR assay. TCRdb took this table from immuneACCESS and kept in-frame rearrangements with V and J called. Such tables lack part of the clones; where checked against another copy, unresolved V genes explain under half of the gap, and the rest is unexplained. The sample table lists a few hundred thousand clones, 80% to 90% of them with a count of one. 2.9% of the sample belongs to the ten largest clones. Material for sequencing was peripheral blood. These receptor sequences come from a man aged 50-60 years who had recovered from COVID-19.

Here the CDR3 reads CASTDPIQREGRLWEQFF. The CDR3 nucleotides are TGTGCCAGCACCGATCCCATCCAGCGGGAGGGCCGTTTGTGGGAGCAGTTCTTC. This rearrangement joins TRBV7-8 to TRBJ2-1; 10 positions agree with TRBD2. The junction had 22 bases not matched to a gene; V was cut back by 7 bases and J by 10 bases. CDR1 and CDR2 from the germline V gene are SGHVS and FQNEAQ. CDR3 length equals 18 residues.

This chain links TRBV7-2 with TRBJ2-7; 12 bases agree with TRBD2. This CDR3 comprises 14 residues. CDR1 SGHTA and CDR2 FQGNSA come from the germline V gene. V shed 6 bases and J 4 bases; nucleotides not matched to a gene: 4. The CDR3 protein is CASRWTSGAYEQYF. CDR3 sequence (DNA): TGTGCCAGCAGGTGGACTAGCGGGGCTTACGAGCAGTACTTC.

The CDR3 nucleotides are TGTGCCAGCAGCCAAACCCGGGGAGATGGCTACACCTTC. As protein: CASSQTRGDGYTF. The chain carries TRBV3-1 (or the pseudogene TRBV3-2) and TRBJ1-2; unclear D gene. The CDR3 spans 13 residues. Trimming removed 2 bases from V and 6 bases from J, with 10 bases in between. CDR1 is LGHDT, CDR2 YNNKEL, per germline (reference sequence).

The chain joins TRBV28 to TRBJ2-2; D might be TRBD2 (6 bases). The CDR3 has 14 residues. Germline V gene sequence: CDR1 MDHEN, CDR2 SYDVKM. The germline V and J ends were trimmed by 8 bases and 7 bases, with 17 bases remaining between them. CDR3 nucleotide sequence: TGTGCCAGCTCCCCGGGGGATTTGGACGGGGAGCTGTTTTTT. Translating gives CASSPGDLDGELFF.

The V and J genes are TRBV2 and TRBJ1-5; TRBD1 matches 9 bases. Losses at the gene ends were 8 bases for V and 4 bases for J; bases not matched to a gene: 3. The CDR3 spans 13 residues. The germline gives CDR1 SNHLY, CDR2 FYNNEI. CDR3 loop: CASGTGQNQPQHF. The DNA for the CDR3 is TGTGCCAGCGGGACAGGGCAAAATCAGCCCCAGCATTTT.

The genes are TRBV20-1 and TRBJ2-5; no clear D. CDR3 length equals 11 residues. V dropped 3 bases and J dropped 7 bases, with 9 bases sitting between them. Per germline, CDR1 DFQATT and CDR2 SNEGSKA (reference sequence). The CDR3 DNA follows: TGCAGTGCTAGCCAACGCGGGACCCAGTACTTC. This codes for CSASQRGTQYF.

The chain recombines TRBV5-1 with TRBJ1-4, with D perhaps TRBD1 (6 bases). The CDR3 contains 15 residues. The ends were cut back, 4 bases at V and 3 bases at J, with 13 bases in the middle. Germline-derived CDR1 and CDR2 are SGHRS and YFSETQ. The DNA of the CDR3 is TGCGCCAGCAGCGATTTGGGGGCCCCTAATGAAAAACTGTTTTTT. This encodes CASSDLGAPNEKLFF. Complete variable domain (other parts from reference TRBV5-1 and TRBJ1-4): KAGVTQTPRYLIKTRGQQVTLSCSPISGHRSVSWYQQTPGQGLQFLFEYFSETQRNKGNFPGRFSGRQFSNSRSEMNVSTLELGDSALYLCASSDLGAPNEKLFFGSGTQLSVL.

The J gene is TRBJ2-5, the V gene TRBV18; D uncertain. The CDR3 consists of 14 residues. Germline CDR1 and CDR2: KGHSH and LQKENI. V was shortened by 0 bases and J by 2 bases, with 7 bases between the two germline ends. The CDR3 region is CASSPPLGQETQYF. CDR3 coding DNA: TGTGCCAGCTCACCACCTCTCGGGCAAGAGACCCAGTACTTC.

The rearrangement uses TRBV6-1 and TRBJ2-4; perhaps TRBD1 as D (6 bases). V lost 2 bases and J lost 1, with 9 bases in between. The CDR3 sequence is 15 residues long. Germline lookup yields CDR1 MNHNS and CDR2 SASEGT. CDR3 loop: CASSEQGWAKNIQYF. In nucleotides, the CDR3 is TGTGCCAGCAGTGAACAGGGGTGGGCCAAAAACATTCAGTACTTC.

This rearrangement joins TRBV4-1 to TRBJ2-3, with 7 bases that match TRBD2. The CDR3 covers 15 residues. Germline CDR1 and CDR2: MGHRA and YSYEKL. J was trimmed by 4 bases and V by 1 base; bases with no gene match: 5. Here the CDR3 reads CASSQGVGRADTQYF. The CDR3 nucleotides are TGCGCCAGCAGCCAAGGAGTGGGGAGGGCAGATACGCAGTATTTT.

The CDR3 sequence: CASSALQGNSGANVLTF. The DNA for the CDR3 is TGTGCCAGCAGTGCCCTACAGGGAAACTCTGGGGCCAACGTCCTGACTTTC. The chain has TRBV6-1 and TRBJ2-6; possible D gene TRBD1, 6 bases. V was trimmed by 4 bases and J by 0 bases, leaving 13 bases between them. From germline, CDR1 is MNHNS and CDR2 SASEGT. CDR3 length equals 17 residues.

J is TRBJ1-4 and V is TRBV5-1; no definite D call. V lost 4 bases and J lost 5, with 18 bases in between. This CDR3 spans 16 amino acids. Germline CDR1 SGHRS, CDR2 YFSETQ. CDR3 bases: TGCGCCAGCAGCCTCCGGGGTTCGGATGGAAATGAAAAACTGTTTTTT. This gives the protein CASSLRGSDGNEKLFF.

The rearrangement uses TRBV7-2 and TRBJ2-2; D call uncertain. The CDR3 is 15 amino acids. Per germline, CDR1 SGHTA and CDR2 FQGNSA. V gave up 5 bases and J gave up 4 bases, with 14 bases separating them. CDR3 loop: CASSPPTLSTGELFF. CDR3 coding DNA: TGTGCCAGCAGCCCCCCTACCCTGTCCACCGGGGAGCTGTTTTTT.

This chain joins TRBV7-9 and TRBJ2-5; D is possibly TRBD1 (7 bases). CDR1 SEHNR and CDR2 FQNEAQ come from the germline V gene (reference sequence). The CDR3 consists of 16 residues. V dropped 3 bases and J dropped 2 bases, with 16 bases sitting between them. CDR3 protein: CASSLRGDSRQETQYF. CDR3 DNA sequence: TGTGCCAGCAGCTTGAGGGGGGACAGCCGTCAAGAGACCCAGTACTTC.

The chain carries TRBV29-1 and TRBJ1-2; no definite D call. This CDR3 spans 13 amino acids. The germline V gene has CDR1 SQVTM and CDR2 ANQGSEA. V lost 0 bases and J lost 8, with 13 bases in between. The CDR3 DNA sequence: TGCAGCGTTGAAGATATACCAGACAAGGGCTACACCTTC. This encodes CSVEDIPDKGYTF. Full variable domain (missing parts from reference TRBV29-1 and TRBJ1-2): SAVISQKPSRDICQRGTSLTIQCQVDSQVTMMFWYRQQPGQSLTLIATANQGSEATYESGFVIDKFPISRPNLTFSTLTVSNMSPEDSSIYLCSVEDIPDKGYTFGSGTRLTVV.

The chain links TRBV19 to TRBJ1-1; 11 positions agree with TRBD1. The CDR3 has 16 residues. Germline V gives CDR1 LNHDA, CDR2 SQIVND (reference sequence). Trimming at V came to 4 bases and at J to 4 bases, leaving 8 bases not matched to a gene. The CDR3 loop is CASSTGQGAMVTEAFF. CDR3 bases: TGTGCCAGTAGTACTGGACAGGGGGCGATGGTCACTGAAGCTTTCTTT.

This chain uses TRBV5-6 with TRBJ2-7; D is unresolved. V was clipped by 6 bases and J by 2 bases, with 9 bases between them. This CDR3 spans 12 amino acids. CDR1 and CDR2 (germline): SGHDT, YYEEEE. The CDR3 bases are TGTGCCAGCACCAAATCAACCTACGAGCAGTACTTC. Translation: CASTKSTYEQYF.

This clone has a handful of counts. This chain joins TRBV28 and TRBJ1-5; D perhaps matches TRBD1 (5 bases). CDR3 length: 18 amino acids. Trimming stripped 2 bases from V and 0 bases from J, with 17 bases between. The germline CDR1 and CDR2 sequences are MDHEN and SYDVKM. Here the CDR3 reads CASSLAGFGRHSNQPQHF. The CDR3 DNA sequence: TGTGCCAGCAGTTTAGCAGGGTTTGGACGTCATAGCAATCAGCCCCAGCATTTT.

The V call is TRBV5-1, the J call TRBJ2-6; 9 bases are shared with TRBD1. V shed 5 bases, J shed 3 bases, and the junction held 12 bases outside the gene matches. Germline V gene sequence: CDR1 SGHRS, CDR2 YFSETQ. The CDR3 is made up of 18 amino acids. Written as DNA, the CDR3 is TGCGCCAGCAGTACTACAGGGGGCTCCGGTCGTGGGGCCAACGTCCTGACTTTC. Amino acids: CASSTTGGSGRGANVLTF.

This clone was counted only a few times. This chain joins TRBV18 and TRBJ1-1, with 7 bases lining up with TRBD1. With 7 bases clipped from V and 1 base from J, the junction kept 6 bases outside the gene matches. The CDR3 length is 14 residues. Germline lookup yields CDR1 KGHSH and CDR2 LQKENI. The CDR3 DNA reads as TGTGCCAGCTTAATTGACAGGGCGAACACTGAAGCTTTCTTT. Residues: CASLIDRANTEAFF.

The chain uses TRBV3-1 (or the pseudogene TRBV3-2) and TRBJ1-4, with 10 positions matching TRBD1. The J segment lost 7 bases and the V segment lost 0 bases, leaving 8 bases of the junction unmatched. Germline lookup yields CDR1 LGHDT and CDR2 YNNKEL (reference sequence). The CDR3 has 17 amino acids. For the CDR3, the DNA is TGTGCCAGCAGCCAAGAGGTCGACAGGGGGCAAGGTGAAAAACTGTTTTTT. It specifies CASSQEVDRGQGEKLFF.